This T cell receptor (beta chain) was retrieved from a study of cytomegalovirus exposure and HLA in healthy donors. Findings and caveats of the study: A list of 164 TCR beta chains associated with cytomegalovirus was given. In a later analysis, a missense DCLRE1C variant was linked to TCR beta V- and J-gene trimming. Only CMV serostatus was available as immune exposure information. A later analysis showed TCR association rates differing by HLA locus, peaking at DRB1 and lowest at HLA-C.

Deletions cut 4 bases from V and 8 bases from J, with 18 bases between. The CDR3 totals 15 residues. Per the germline V gene, CDR1 is SGHVS and CDR2 is FNYEAQ. PCR employed 60 Vbeta and 13 Jbeta primers. Measured with immunoSEQ multiplex PCR; TCRdb has only the in-frame clones, and not every one. In the table there are about 190,000 clones, around 81% of which are singletons. With respect to this clone: Its antigen remains unidentified.

J is TRBJ2-4 and V is TRBV7-6; D not resolved. The source of this sequence is a man in his late teens or twenties in good health and CMV-seronegative. The sample consisted of PBMCs. Here the CDR3 DNA reads TGTGCCAGCAGCTCTCTCGGGTCTCCTTGGGACATTCAGTACTTC. Translation gives CASSSLGSPWDIQYF.